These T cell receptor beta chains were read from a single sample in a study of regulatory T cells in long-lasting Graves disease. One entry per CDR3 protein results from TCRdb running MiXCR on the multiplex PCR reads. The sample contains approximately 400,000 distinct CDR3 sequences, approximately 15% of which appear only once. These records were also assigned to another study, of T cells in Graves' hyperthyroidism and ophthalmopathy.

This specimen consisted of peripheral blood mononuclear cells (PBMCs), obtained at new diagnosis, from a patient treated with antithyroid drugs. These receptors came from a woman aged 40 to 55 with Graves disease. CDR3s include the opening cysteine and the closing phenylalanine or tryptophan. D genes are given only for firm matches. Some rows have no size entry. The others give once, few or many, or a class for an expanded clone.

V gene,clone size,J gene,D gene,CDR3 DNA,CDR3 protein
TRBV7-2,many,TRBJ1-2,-,TGTGCCAGCAGCTTAGGGTGGCCGCGAGGCTACACCTTC,CASSLGWPRGYTF
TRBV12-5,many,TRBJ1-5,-,TGTGCTAGTGGTTTGTCAGTTAGTAGCAATCAGCCCCAGCATTTT,CASGLSVSSNQPQHF
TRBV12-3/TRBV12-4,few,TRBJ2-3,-,TGTGCCAGCGGGGACACCCGCACAGATACGCAGTATTTT,CASGDTRTDTQYF
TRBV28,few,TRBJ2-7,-,TGTGCCAGCAGCCGCAGATCCTACGAGCAGTACTTC,CASSRRSYEQYF
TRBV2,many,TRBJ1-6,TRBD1,TGTGCCAGCAACCCTAGGACAGGGGAAAATTCACCCCTCCACTTT,CASNPRTGENSPLHF
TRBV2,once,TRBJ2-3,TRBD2,TGTGCCGGCAGCGCGACTAGCGGGAGGGCCCCTCCAGATACGCAGTATTTT,CAGSATSGRAPPDTQYF
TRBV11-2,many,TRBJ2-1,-,TGTGCCAGCAGCCCGACCCGCAATGAGCAGTTCTTC,CASSPTRNEQFF
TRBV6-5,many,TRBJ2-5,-,TGTGCCAGCAGTTACTTAGGGATCTGGCCGGACAGCGAAGGGGAGACCCAGTACTTC,CASSYLGIWPDSEGETQYF
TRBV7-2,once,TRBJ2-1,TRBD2,TGTGCCAGCAGTCCTATAGCGGGAGGGCCTCGCTATGAGCAGTTCTTC,CASSPIAGGPRYEQFF
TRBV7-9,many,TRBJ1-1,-,TGTGCCAGCAGCTCCTCCGGTAGCAATGAAGCTTTCTTT,CASSSSGSNEAFF
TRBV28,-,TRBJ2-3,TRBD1,TGTGCCAGCAGATCGACAGGGGGTACAGATACGCAGTATTTT,CASRSTGGTDTQYF